The 24 T cell receptor beta chains given below trace back to one sample, sequenced in a study of CD8+CD57+ T cells in acquired aplastic anemia. TCR beta VDJ and CDR3 profiles were obtained from a genomic DNA template. TCRdb processed the reads anew with MiXCR; each CDR3 protein has one entry. Altogether roughly 500,000 distinct CDR3 sequences are present, around 30% being singletons, with the ten largest covering nearly 0.85%. The authors sequenced patients whose flow cytometry had shown CD8+CD57+ cell expansion. Material for sequencing was sorted CD4+, CD8+, or CD8+CD57+ T cells (not recorded which) from PBMCs. These receptors came from a human donor with aplastic anemia.

The chain couples TRBV29-1 to TRBJ2-7; 9 bases are a match to TRBD1. Trimming took 3 bases from V and 5 from J; bases not matched to a gene: 8. The germline V gene encodes CDR1 SQVTM and CDR2 ANQGSEA. The CDR3 runs 14 residues. CDR3 protein: CSVETGTGYHEQYF. CDR3 DNA: TGCAGCGTTGAGACCGGGACAGGGTACCACGAGCAGTACTTC.

Remarks on this clonotype: Sequence at one end of the junction differs from germline and may be a read error. V gene TRBV10-3 combines with J gene TRBJ1-5; 7 bases map to TRBD1. CDR3 length: 16 residues. The germline V gene has CDR1 ENHRY and CDR2 SYGVKD. This CDR3 reads CASSYRAGTVNQPQHF. The CDR3, as DNA: TGTGCCAGCAGTTACCGGGCGGGGACAGTCAATCAGCCCCAGCATTTT.

This clonotype was observed at least ten times. The V and J genes are TRBV7-9 and TRBJ2-2; D is unclear. Between the trimmed V and J ends, which lost 0 bases and 4 bases, there was a span of 6 bases. The CDR3 contains 14 residues. In germline, CDR1 is SEHNR, CDR2 FQNEAQ (reference sequence). CDR3 protein: CASSLAGGTGELFF. The CDR3 DNA follows: TGTGCCAGCAGCTTAGCTGGCGGCACCGGGGAGCTGTTTTTT. The full variable domain, rest sourced from reference TRBV7-9 and TRBJ2-2, is DTGVSQNPRHKITKRGQNVTFRCDPISEHNRLYWYRQTLGQGPEFLTYFQNEAQLEKSRLLSDRFSAERPKGSFSTLEIQRTEQGDSAMYLCASSLAGGTGELFFGEGSRLTVL.

This clonotype was counted many times. The genes are TRBV19 and TRBJ2-7, with D possibly called TRBD1 or TRBD2 (6 bases each). The CDR3 loop spans 14 amino acids. V was clipped by 7 bases and J by 4 bases, with 17 bases between them. Germline values: CDR1 LNHDA, CDR2 SQIVND (reference sequence). This CDR3 reads CASTPEGGGYEQYF. DNA for the CDR3: TGTGCCAGTACCCCCGAGGGGGGAGGATACGAGCAGTACTTC.

There are a few counts of this clonotype. CDR3 loop: CASSVDPGGAGNTIYF. In DNA, the CDR3 is TGTGCCAGCAGCGTTGATCCAGGGGGAGCTGGAAACACCATATATTTT. The chain uses TRBV9 and TRBJ1-3; TRBD1 matches 7 bases. Germline trimming cut 2 bases from V and 2 bases from J; bases unmatched to any gene: 7. The CDR3 spans 16 residues. Germline V gene sequence: CDR1 SGDLS, CDR2 YYNGEE.

The rearrangement links TRBV20-1 to TRBJ2-2; D is perhaps TRBD1 (6 bases). This CDR3 spans 17 amino acids. V dropped 2 bases and J dropped 7 bases, with 23 bases sitting between them. Germline CDR1 DFQATT, CDR2 SNEGSKA (reference sequence). The CDR3 loop reads CSARLMVGQTVGGELFF. The CDR3 DNA is TGCAGTGCTAGACTAATGGTTGGACAGACGGTGGGCGGGGAGCTGTTTTTT.

The chain has TRBV12-3 or TRBV12-4 and TRBJ2-2; 11 bases agree with TRBD2. With V trimmed by 8 bases and J by 5 bases, 4 bases remained unmatched. The CDR3 loop spans 14 amino acids. Here the CDR3 DNA reads TGTGCCAGCCTAGCGGGGGGACTAACCGGGGAGCTGTTTTTT. This translates into CASLAGGLTGELFF.

This clonotype was counted at least ten times. The chain couples TRBV9 to TRBJ2-6, with 7 bases that match TRBD1. Germline-derived CDR1 and CDR2 are SGDLS and YYNGEE. This CDR3 contains 14 residues. V dropped 5 bases and J dropped 2; count of bases not matched to a gene: 1. The CDR3 nucleotides are TGTGCCAGCAGAGGGGGCACTGGGGCCAACGTCCTGACTTTC. This translates into CASRGGTGANVLTF. The variable domain in full, with the rest retrieved from reference TRBV9 and TRBJ2-6, is DSGVTQTPKHLITATGQRVTLRCSPRSGDLSVYWYQQSLDQGLQFLIQYYNGEERAKGNILERFSAQQFPDLHSELNLSSLELGDSALYFCASRGGTGANVLTFGAGSRLTVL.

This sequence joins TRBV5-4 and TRBJ2-7; 9 bases line up with TRBD2. The CDR3 length is 18 residues. V trimming: 2 bases; J trimming: 5 bases; junction bases outside the gene matches: 17. Germline CDR1 is SGHNT and CDR2 is YYREEE (reference sequence). CDR3 coding DNA: TGTGCCAGCAGCTTTCCCTGGATTTCGGCGGGAGGGAACGACGAGCAGTACTTC. Translated: CASSFPWISAGGNDEQYF.

This clonotype was observed a handful of times. The chain is built from TRBV30 and TRBJ2-5; 8 bases match TRBD1. CDR1 and CDR2 (germline): GTSNPN, SVGIG (reference sequence). The junction had 3 bases not matched to a gene; V was cut back by 8 bases and J by 1 base. The CDR3 spans 12 residues. The CDR3 DNA reads TGTGCCGCGGGACAGGTCCAAGAGACCCAGTACTTC. Translation: CAAGQVQETQYF. Supplemented by reference TRBV30 and TRBJ2-5, the full variable domain reads SQTIHQWPATLVQPVGSPLSLECTVEGTSNPNLYWYRQAAGRGLQLLFYSVGIGQISSEVPQNLSASRPQDRQFILSSKKLLLSDSGFYLCAAGQVQETQYFGPGTRLLVL.

V is TRBV5-8 and J is TRBJ2-1; 7 nucleotides match TRBD2. V was clipped by 3 bases and J by 7 bases; unmatched bases: 13. Germline CDR1 and CDR2: SGHTS and YDEGEE. There are 16 residues in the CDR3. CDR3 in DNA: TGTGCCAGCAGCTCCGACCTAGCGGTCATTGGGAATGAGCAGTTCTTC. Its protein product is CASSSDLAVIGNEQFF.

Comments on this clonotype: Germline and junction disagree at one end, which may indicate a read error. This chain links TRBV6-1 with TRBJ2-5; tentative D call: TRBD2 (5 bases). The CDR3 spans 14 residues. Per germline, CDR1 MNHNS and CDR2 SASEGT. DNA of the CDR3: TGTGCCAACAGTGAAGACCTAGAGGGAGAGACCCAGTACTTC. This encodes CANSEDLEGETQYF.

This clonotype was seen at least ten times. The chain employs TRBV10-3 and TRBJ1-1, with unresolved D. The germline V gene encodes CDR1 ENHRY and CDR2 SYGVKD. Deletions cut 2 bases from V and 2 bases from J, with 15 bases between. The CDR3 is 16 amino acids. CDR3 sequence: CAISEPTKALNTEAFF. Here the CDR3 DNA reads TGTGCCATCAGTGAGCCAACTAAAGCCCTTAACACTGAAGCTTTCTTT.

Notes on this clonotype: At one end, the junction sequence differs from germline, possibly due to a read error. The rearrangement uses TRBV19 and TRBJ2-5, with TRBD2 matching over 7 bases. Germline V gives CDR1 LNHDA, CDR2 SQIVND (reference sequence). This CDR3 has 14 residues. The CDR3 sequence: CASSIQAGEETRYF. CDR3 DNA: TGTGCCAGTAGTATTCAGGCGGGGGAAGAGACCCGGTACTTC.

This clonotype was observed many times. The chain has TRBV10-3 and TRBJ2-7; 9 nucleotides match TRBD1. Trimming took 7 bases from V and 2 from J; bases not matched to a gene: 6. The CDR3 is 14 amino acids. CDR1 is ENHRY and CDR2 is SYGVKD in the germline V gene. The CDR3 nucleotides read TGTGCCATCACCAGAGGACAGGGGCCCTACGAGCAGTACTTC. Translated, it gives CAITRGQGPYEQYF.

The rearrangement links TRBV2 to TRBJ1-2, with D uncertain. The CDR3 is 14 residues long. Per germline, CDR1 SNHLY and CDR2 FYNNEI. CDR3 sequence reads: CASLRALPGYGYTF. The CDR3 region has the DNA TGTGCTAGTCTTCGGGCTCTACCTGGCTATGGCTACACCTTC.

The CDR3 reads CASSEVQGGNQPQHF. The DNA for the CDR3 is TGTGCCAGCAGTGAAGTTCAGGGAGGTAATCAGCCCCAGCATTTT. The V gene is TRBV2, the J gene TRBJ1-5; perhaps TRBD1 as D (5 bases). V was clipped by 1 base and J by 4 bases, with 11 bases between them. CDR1 is SNHLY, CDR2 FYNNEI, per germline. The length of the CDR3 is 15 residues.

This clonotype was counted many times. The gene calls are TRBV12-3 or TRBV12-4 and TRBJ1-5; a possible D gene is TRBD1 (5 bases). V gave up 6 bases and J gave up 7 bases, with 16 bases separating them. The CDR3 covers 14 residues. Here the CDR3 reads CASRFGAGRQPQHF. The CDR3 DNA follows: TGTGCCAGCAGGTTCGGGGCAGGGAGGCAGCCCCAGCATTTT.

This clonotype was observed many times. The chain joins TRBV4-2 to TRBJ1-6, with D unresolved. V was shortened by 4 bases and J by 13 bases, with 17 bases between the two germline ends. Per the germline V gene, CDR1 is LGHNA and CDR2 is YNFKEQ. The CDR3 runs to 14 residues. The CDR3 coding sequence is TGTGCCAGCAGCCCAGGAGAGTGGCAATCGCCCCTCCACTTT. Translation: CASSPGEWQSPLHF.

About this clonotype: A much larger clone lies a single base off, so this may be a read error. The DNA of the CDR3 is TGCGCCGGCAGTGAGTCGGGAGCGGGAGGAGATACGCAGTATTTT. This translates into CAGSESGAGGDTQYF. V is TRBV10-1 and J is TRBJ2-3, with 9 bases that match TRBD2. This CDR3 region has 15 residues. Germline CDR1 and CDR2: WNHNN and SYGVQD (reference sequence).

The V and J genes are TRBV28 and TRBJ1-1, with D maybe TRBD1 (5 bases). This CDR3 is built from 12 residues. The V end was cut by 7 bases, the J end by 7 bases, with 13 bases between. CDR1 MDHEN and CDR2 SYDVKM come from the germline V gene. For the CDR3, the DNA is TGTGCCAGCACCGCGACAGAATTTGAAGCTTTCTTT. Amino acid sequence: CASTATEFEAFF.

This clonotype appeared many times. The CDR3 is CAIGTSGLSYEQYF. CDR3 coding DNA: TGTGCCATCGGGACTAGCGGGCTCTCCTACGAGCAGTACTTC. The V and J genes are TRBV10-3 and TRBJ2-7, with 12 nucleotides matching TRBD2. The CDR3 loop spans 14 amino acids. Germline CDR1 ENHRY, CDR2 SYGVKD. With V trimmed by 8 bases and J by 0 bases, 2 bases remained unmatched.

V is TRBV7-2 and J is TRBJ2-1, with 14 bases that match TRBD2. Germline V gene data show CDR1 as SGHTA and CDR2 as FQGNSA. The CDR3 sequence is 14 residues long. Trimming removed 5 bases from V and 12 bases from J; junction bases left unmatched: 6. CDR3 in amino acids: CASSPGTSGSSQFF. DNA of the CDR3: TGTGCCAGCAGCCCGGGGACTAGCGGGAGTTCGCAGTTCTTC. Filled out from reference TRBV7-2 and TRBJ2-1, the complete variable domain reads GAGVSQSPSNKVTEKGKDVELRCDPISGHTALYWYRQSLGQGLEFLIYFQGNSAPDKSGLPSDRFSAERTGGSVSTLTIQRTQQEDSAVYLCASSPGTSGSSQFFGPGTRLTVL.

As concerns this clonotype: Relative to the germline gene, one junction end is altered; a read error may explain this. V usage is TRBV25-1 and J usage is TRBJ1-1, with D perhaps matching TRBD1 (6 bases). CDR1 MGHDK and CDR2 SYGVNS come from the germline V gene. This CDR3 has 13 amino acids. This CDR3 reads CASSQGGWIEAFF. CDR3 nucleotides: TGCGCCAGCAGCCAAGGGGGATGGATTGAAGCTTTCTTT.